Here is one TCR beta chain with its context. Under the authors' procedure: Quantification of nucleated cells was approximated via reference gene primer amplification. The assay was immunoSEQ multiplex PCR, and TCRdb's table has in-frame clones only and misses some. Clone size and V and J calls were adopted from that table, with D and trimming inferred from the DNA. The data contain about 140,000 clones, approximately 81% of them singletons. This sample is drawn from a study of blood T cell repertoires in COVID-19. Study information: Nucleic acid was either cDNA or gDNA, and it came from T cells, B-cell-depleted T cells, or PBMCs.

This CDR3 contains 14 residues. CDR1 is GTSNPN and CDR2 is SVGIG in the germline V gene (reference sequence). Trimming left V 0 bases short and J 2 bases short, with 8 bases between. The chain couples TRBV30 to TRBJ1-3; the D gene is possibly TRBD1 (5 bases). Sequenced material: peripheral blood. The sequence was collected from a woman in her sixties or seventies with active or convalescent COVID-19. CDR3 in DNA: TGTGCCTGGAGTGTGTCGGGGGCTGGAAACACCATATATTTT. Its translation: CAWSVSGAGNTIYF.